The 6 T cell receptor beta chains below were found in one sample sequenced in a study of CD8 T cells in ankylosing spondylitis. General study findings and limits: A motif in TCR beta, a set of roughly eight highly homologous variants, appeared characteristic of ankylosing spondylitis blood.

No antigen is known for these receptors. TCRdb re-derived calls from the 5' RACE reads in MiXCR, one entry per CDR3 protein. Here the sample spans under 850,000 distinct CDR3 sequences, roughly 19% being singletons. Sequences were obtained from blood, either unsorted or a sorted T cell fraction (not recorded which). The receptor set was obtained from a male donor with ankylosing spondylitis.

This clonotype was detected once. The DNA of the CDR3 is TGTGCCAGCAGCCGGATACTAGCGGTGAGCGAGCAGTACTTC. This codes for CASSRILAVSEQYF. The chain has TRBV4-2 and TRBJ2-7; TRBD2 matches 8 bases. In germline, CDR1 is LGHNA, CDR2 YNFKEQ. CDR3 size: 14 residues. V gave up 4 bases and J gave up 6 bases; unmatched junction bases: 8.

This chain connects TRBV7-8 to TRBJ2-5; D is unresolved. CDR3 size: 14 residues. Deletions cut 4 bases from V and 5 bases from J, with 14 bases between. CDR1 is SGHVS, CDR2 FQNEAQ, per germline. The CDR3 nucleotides are TGTGCCAGCAGCTCACCTAGTGGATCGGAGACCCAGTACTTC. Residues: CASSSPSGSETQYF.

This clonotype was detected a few times. This chain links TRBV28 with TRBJ2-3; 13 positions match TRBD2. CDR1 MDHEN and CDR2 SYDVKM come from the germline V gene. With 4 bases clipped from V and 4 bases from J, the junction kept 8 bases outside the gene matches. CDR3 length: 17 amino acids. The CDR3 DNA follows: TGTGCCAGCAGTTCCGGGACTAGCGGGATTGAATCAGATACGCAGTATTTT. Its protein product is CASSSGTSGIESDTQYF.

The chain has TRBV5-1 and TRBJ1-2; tentatively, D is TRBD1 (5 bases). Trimming took 4 bases from V and 4 from J, leaving 17 bases between them. This CDR3 region has 15 residues. CDR1 and CDR2 (germline): SGHRS, YFSETQ. This CDR3 reads CASSPPRRDLYGYTF. The CDR3 DNA sequence: TGCGCCAGCAGCCCGCCGCGGAGGGACCTCTATGGCTACACCTTC.

The J gene is TRBJ2-5, the V gene TRBV7-8; TRBD1 matches at 7 bases. This CDR3 has 16 amino acids. The germline CDR1 and CDR2 sequences are SGHVS and FQNEAQ. V was pared by 1 base and J by 3 bases, with 8 bases of the junction left unmatched. The CDR3 loop is CASSLEGGLGKETQYF. CDR3 nucleotide sequence: TGTGCCAGCAGCTTAGAAGGGGGCCTGGGAAAAGAGACCCAGTACTTC.

The rearrangement uses TRBV4-3 and TRBJ1-2; TRBD1 agrees at 9 bases. J gave up 9 bases and V 1 base, and 15 bases lay outside the gene matches. The CDR3 extends over 17 amino acids. Germline V gene sequence: CDR1 LGHNA, CDR2 YSLEER. The CDR3 loop is CASSQGPGTGFSGRYTF. CDR3 nucleotide sequence: TGCGCCAGCAGCCAAGGCCCCGGGACAGGGTTCTCTGGCCGCTACACCTTC.